This T cell receptor (beta chain) was captured by sequencing in a study of blood T cells in healthy people across ages. Study observations and caveats: The study regarded diversity estimates from one million T cells as underestimates. Aged donors had fewer naive CD4+ cells and lower diversity than long-lived donors.

The people who gave samples were healthy Caucasians from Russia, aged roughly 6 to 90. Donors gave roughly 9.1 milliliters of peripheral blood apiece. A word on this clonotype: The antigen remains undetermined.

Through a sample-barcoded 5' primer and a J-beta primer mix, a second PCR was run for roughly 6 to 12 cycles. TCRdb recomputed calls from the 5' RACE reads with MiXCR, one row per CDR3 protein. Of around 710,000 distinct CDR3 sequences detected, approximately 39% appear once; the ten largest clones hold 20% to 25%. The clonotype comes from a woman aged 60-70 years in good health. The sample consisted of blood.

The CDR3 DNA is TGCAGTGCTCCGGCGGACAGTGGGGGTACGCAGTATTTT. This gives the protein CSAPADSGGTQYF. The chain joins TRBV20-1 to TRBJ2-3; D may be TRBD1 (6 bases). This CDR3 contains 13 residues. V lost 5 bases and J lost 8, with 17 bases in between. CDR1 is DFQATT, CDR2 SNEGSKA, per germline (reference sequence).